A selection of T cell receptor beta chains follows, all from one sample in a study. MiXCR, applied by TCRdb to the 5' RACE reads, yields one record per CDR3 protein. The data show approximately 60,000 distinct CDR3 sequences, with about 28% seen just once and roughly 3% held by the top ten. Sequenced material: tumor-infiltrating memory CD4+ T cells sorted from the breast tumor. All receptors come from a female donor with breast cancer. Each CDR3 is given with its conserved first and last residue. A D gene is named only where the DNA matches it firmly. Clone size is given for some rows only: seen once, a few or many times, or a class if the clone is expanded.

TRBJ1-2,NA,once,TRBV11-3,CASSLEGSFGGYTF,TGTGCCAGCAGCTTAGAAGGCAGCTTCGGGGGCTACACCTTC
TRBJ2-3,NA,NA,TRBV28,CASNSRTPRTDTQYF,TGTGCCAGCAATTCCCGGACTCCCCGCACAGATACGCAGTATTTT
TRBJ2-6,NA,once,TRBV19,CASSQALSGANVLTF,TGTGCCAGTAGTCAGGCGCTCTCTGGGGCTAACGTCCTGACTTTC
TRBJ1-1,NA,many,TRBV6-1,CASRLYSEAFF,TGTGCCAGCCGGCTCTACTCTGAAGCTTTCTTT
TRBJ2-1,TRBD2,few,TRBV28,CASSPGTSIWNEQFF,TGTGCCAGCAGCCCCGGGACTAGCATTTGGAATGAGCAGTTCTTC
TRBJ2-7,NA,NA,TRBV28,CASSLAGSSYEQYF,TGTGCCAGCAGTTTGGCCGGGTCCTCCTACGAGCAGTACTTC
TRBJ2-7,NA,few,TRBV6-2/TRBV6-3,CASNPPVHGGRYEQYF,TGTGCCAGCAACCCCCCCGTCCACGGCGGCAGGTACGAGCAGTACTTC
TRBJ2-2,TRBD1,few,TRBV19,CASSPTGYTGELFF,TGTGCCAGTAGCCCGACAGGGTACACCGGGGAGCTGTTTTTT
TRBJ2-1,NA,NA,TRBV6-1,CASSEARVFGGYNEQFF,TGTGCCAGCAGTGAAGCGAGAGTCTTCGGTGGCTACAATGAGCAGTTCTTC
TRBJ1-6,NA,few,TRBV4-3,CASSKETGKKRSPLHF,TGCGCCAGCAGCAAAGAGACGGGGAAGAAAAGATCACCCCTCCACTTT
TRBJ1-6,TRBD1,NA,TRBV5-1,CASSSDRGNSPLHF,TGCGCCAGCAGCTCGGACAGGGGTAATTCACCCCTCCACTTT
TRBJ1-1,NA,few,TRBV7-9,CASSRGGDDTEAFF,TGTGCCAGCAGCCGTGGGGGAGACGACACTGAAGCTTTCTTT
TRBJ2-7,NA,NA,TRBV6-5,CATTPGRGSYEQYF,TGTGCCACCACCCCCGGGCGTGGTTCCTACGAGCAGTACTTC
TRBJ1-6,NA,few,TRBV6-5,CASSYRVQNSPLHF,TGTGCCAGCAGTTACAGGGTACAAAATTCACCCCTCCACTTT
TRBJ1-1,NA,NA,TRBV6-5,CASSPILGGFTEAFF,TGTGCCAGCAGCCCAATTCTGGGGGGCTTTACTGAAGCTTTCTTT